Each of the 32 T cell receptor beta chains below was sequenced from the same sample in a study of vaccination effects on CD4 cells after COVID-19. Their antigens are not known. Investigators separated out CD4+ T cells once around 10 days of culture had passed. BNT162b2 vaccine or mRNA-1273 vaccine was given to participants in two doses. This table comes from immunoSEQ multiplex PCR, and its TCRdb copy is limited to in-frame clones, with some not included. The sample holds tens of thousands of clones, 74% seen once. The source was CD4+ T cells from PBMCs cultured without peptide, collected after COVID-19 vaccination. These receptors came from a human donor who received a COVID-19 vaccine.

The CDR3 loop is CATSPLGGRGFTGELFF. The CDR3 DNA reads TGTGCCACCAGTCCCCTGGGAGGGCGCGGGTTCACCGGGGAGCTGTTTTTT. The chain employs TRBV15 and TRBJ2-2; 7 bases agree with TRBD2. Trimming removed 6 bases from V and 4 bases from J; junction bases left unmatched: 14. The CDR3 sequence is 17 residues long. Germline CDR1 reads LNHNV; CDR2 reads YYDKDF (reference sequence).

The genes are TRBV7-2 and TRBJ1-3; the D gene is possibly TRBD1 (6 bases). This CDR3 contains 15 residues. The germline CDR1 and CDR2 sequences are SGHTA and FQGNSA. V was shortened by 6 bases and J by 4 bases, with 16 bases between the two germline ends. CDR3 DNA sequence: TGTGCCAGCAGTACCCAGGGGACGGGGGGAAACACCATATATTTT. Protein: CASSTQGTGGNTIYF. The full variable domain, with the rest looked up from reference TRBV7-2 and TRBJ1-3, is GAGVSQSPSNKVTEKGKDVELRCDPISGHTALYWYRQSLGQGLEFLIYFQGNSAPDKSGLPSDRFSAERTGGSVSTLTIQRTQQEDSAVYLCASSTQGTGGNTIYFGEGSWLTVV.

The chain uses TRBV7-9 and TRBJ2-1, with unresolved D. The CDR3 runs 11 residues. Germline V CDR1 and CDR2: SEHNR, FQNEAQ (reference sequence). V lost 4 bases to trimming and J lost 8 bases, with 6 bases between them. The CDR3 here is CASSSRDEQFF. The CDR3 DNA follows: TGTGCCAGCAGCTCGAGAGATGAGCAGTTCTTC.

CDR3 sequence reads: CASSVVPGGNSPLHF. The CDR3 nucleotides read TGTGCCAGCAGCGTAGTCCCAGGGGGGAATTCACCCCTCCACTTT. The chain has TRBV9 and TRBJ1-6, with 7 bases that match TRBD1. V was clipped by 0 bases and J by 7 bases; unmatched bases: 4. The length of the CDR3 is 15 residues. The V gene's germline CDR1 is SGDLS and CDR2 YYNGEE.

V and J are TRBV5-1 and TRBJ1-1; D not certain. In germline, CDR1 is SGHRS, CDR2 YFSETQ. This CDR3 is 12 amino acids long. The ends were cut back, 1 base at V and 5 bases at J, with 6 bases in the middle. DNA for the CDR3: TGCGCCAGCAGCTTGCCCGGAACTGAAGCTTTCTTT. Translating gives CASSLPGTEAFF.

In its sample, this clone was seen a few times. In nucleotides, the CDR3 is TGTGCCAGCAGCCAAGTGAGCGCAGGAGGAAATTCACCCCTCCACTTT. This gives the protein CASSQVSAGGNSPLHF. The chain carries TRBV3-1 (or the pseudogene TRBV3-2) and TRBJ1-6, with D uncertain. Germline V CDR1 and CDR2: LGHDT, YNNKEL (reference sequence). V was pared by 1 base and J by 7 bases, with 14 bases between. The CDR3 is 16 residues long.

The chain joins TRBV7-9 to TRBJ1-2; 7 positions match TRBD1. V lost 2 bases to trimming and J lost 7 bases; unmatched junction nucleotides: 7. There are 14 residues in the CDR3. Germline CDR1 reads SEHNR; CDR2 reads FQNEAQ (reference sequence). In nucleotides, the CDR3 is TGTGCCAGCAGCTTAATGGAGGGGGCTGGTGGCTACACCTTC. It translates to CASSLMEGAGGYTF.

This chain uses TRBV4-3 with TRBJ2-2; 7 bases agree with TRBD1. There are 17 residues in the CDR3. The trim removed 4 bases at V and 5 bases at J, leaving 13 bases unmatched. Germline CDR1 and CDR2: LGHNA and YSLEER. The CDR3 region is CASSPGPGTATTGELFF. The CDR3 DNA is TGCGCCAGCAGCCCTGGACCCGGGACAGCCACAACCGGGGAGCTGTTTTTT.

The rearrangement links TRBV5-4 to TRBJ2-5; 9 nucleotides line up with TRBD1. CDR3 length: 14 amino acids. CDR1 SGHNT and CDR2 YYREEE come from the germline V gene (reference sequence). V trimming: 6 bases; J trimming: 5 bases; junction bases outside the gene matches: 8. This CDR3 is CASTDTGGDETQYF. CDR3 bases: TGTGCCAGCACGGATACAGGGGGCGATGAGACCCAGTACTTC.

This clone was counted a few times. The chain joins TRBV5-1 to TRBJ1-2; TRBD1 might be the D (6 bases). The ends were cut back, 3 bases at V and 2 bases at J, with 14 bases in the middle. This CDR3 comprises 15 residues. Per the germline V gene, CDR1 is SGHRS and CDR2 is YFSETQ. CDR3: CASSSRPTGNYGYTF. CDR3 coding DNA: TGCGCCAGCAGCTCGCGTCCAACAGGGAACTATGGCTACACCTTC.

This chain uses TRBV6-1 with TRBJ2-7; perhaps TRBD2 as D (6 bases). CDR3 size: 13 residues. In germline, CDR1 is MNHNS, CDR2 SASEGT. The ends were cut back, 2 bases at V and 4 bases at J, with 9 bases in the middle. CDR3 nucleotides: TGTGCCAGCAGTGAAAGGCGGGGATACGAGCAGTACGTC. Protein product: CASSERRGYEQYV.

This chain uses TRBV5-4 with TRBJ2-7; TRBD1 aligns across 7 bases. Unmatched junction bases numbered 6, after V lost 2 bases and J lost 4 bases. This CDR3 is 14 amino acids long. Germline-derived CDR1 and CDR2 are SGHNT and YYREEE (reference sequence). CDR3 region: CASSFDDRVYEQYV. The CDR3 DNA reads as TGTGCCAGCAGCTTCGACGACAGGGTGTACGAGCAGTACGTC.

This rearrangement joins TRBV6-2 or TRBV6-3 to TRBJ2-7; maybe TRBD2 (5 bases). V lost 5 bases, J lost 3 bases, and 5 bases lay in between. Germline V CDR1 and CDR2: MNHEY, SVGEGT. The CDR3 covers 11 residues. The CDR3 DNA sequence: TGTGCCAGCAGTGAGGGCTACGAGCAGTACGTC. The encoded protein is CASSEGYEQYV.

The chain uses TRBV28 and TRBJ1-6; no clear D. Germline V gene lookup returns CDR1 MDHEN and CDR2 SYDVKM. The CDR3 sequence is 20 residues long. Trimming cost V 4 bases and J 8 bases, with 30 bases left between them. The chain's CDR3 is CASSSWRAHSAIRVDSPLHF. CDR3 nucleotides: TGTGCCAGCAGTTCCTGGAGGGCGCATTCGGCAATACGGGTGGATTCACCCCTCCACTTT.

The V gene is TRBV5-1, the J gene TRBJ1-6; D uncertain. CDR1 is SGHRS and CDR2 is YFSETQ in the germline V gene. The CDR3 is 15 residues long. V was clipped by 0 bases and J by 6 bases, with 10 bases between them. The chain's CDR3 is CASSLDRPPNSPLHF. The DNA for the CDR3 is TGCGCCAGCAGCTTGGACCGGCCCCCTAATTCACCCCTCCACTTT.

The DNA of the CDR3 is TGCGCCAGCAGCTCAGATTCGGGTCCCGGGGGCTACACCTTC. This gives the protein CASSSDSGPGGYTF. The chain uses TRBV5-1 and TRBJ1-2; D remains unclear. Germline lookup yields CDR1 SGHRS and CDR2 YFSETQ. The CDR3 extends over 14 amino acids. V gave up 3 bases and J gave up 8 bases, with 17 bases separating them.

V and J are TRBV29-1 and TRBJ1-2; no clear D. The germline V gene encodes CDR1 SQVTM and CDR2 ANQGSEA. The CDR3 contains 15 residues. Trimming took 0 bases from V and 7 from J, leaving 18 bases between them. The CDR3 DNA reads as TGCAGCGTTGAAGATTACCGGGATAGAGGCCGTGGCTACACCTTC. Translating it yields CSVEDYRDRGRGYTF.

The chain employs TRBV6-5 and TRBJ1-2; 10 positions match TRBD1. The CDR3 loop spans 15 amino acids. With V trimmed by 2 bases and J by 8 bases, 8 bases remained unmatched. Germline V lookup: CDR1 MNHEY, CDR2 SVGAGI. This CDR3 is CASSYAPRTGGGYTF. The CDR3 coding sequence is TGTGCCAGCAGTTACGCCCCCAGGACAGGGGGGGGCTACACCTTC.

The chain couples TRBV24-1 to TRBJ2-5, with D possibly matching TRBD2 (6 bases). The CDR3 consists of 16 residues. Germline loops: CDR1 KGHDR, CDR2 SFDVKD. V lost 0 bases and J lost 5, with 15 bases in between. The CDR3: CATSDLRPEGLETQYF. The CDR3 coding sequence is TGTGCCACCAGTGATTTGAGGCCGGAGGGGTTGGAGACCCAGTACTTC.

The chain joins TRBV3-1 (or the pseudogene TRBV3-2) to TRBJ1-6; D gene ambiguous. With 1 base removed from V and 5 bases from J, the gap between germline ends came to 12 bases. CDR1 is LGHDT, CDR2 YNNKEL, per germline (reference sequence). The CDR3 extends over 16 amino acids. For the CDR3, the DNA is TGTGCCAGCAGCCAAGGGAGGCAGGAAAATAATTCACCCCTCCACTTT. Its translation: CASSQGRQENNSPLHF.

This chain uses TRBV5-1 with TRBJ2-1, with D possibly TRBD1 on 5 matching bases. V was cut by 4 bases and J by 4 bases, with 12 bases left in between. In germline, CDR1 is SGHRS, CDR2 YFSETQ. CDR3 size: 14 residues. The CDR3 region is CASSGKGSYNEQFF. DNA of the CDR3: TGCGCCAGCAGCGGAAAGGGGTCGTACAATGAGCAGTTCTTC.

The chain's CDR3 is CASSQEGTGLQETQYF. The CDR3 DNA follows: TGCGCCAGCAGCCAAGAAGGGACAGGGCTACAAGAGACCCAGTACTTC. The chain combines TRBV4-3 with TRBJ2-5; 9 bases map to TRBD1. Trimming removed 0 bases from V and 2 bases from J; junction bases left unmatched: 4. The germline V gene encodes CDR1 LGHNA and CDR2 YSLEER. The CDR3 extends over 16 amino acids.

CDR3 residues: CASTRTGGQETQYF. In DNA, the CDR3 is TGTGCCAGCACCAGGACAGGGGGGCAAGAGACCCAGTACTTC. V and J are TRBV11-2 and TRBJ2-5; TRBD1 matches at 10 bases. Germline-derived CDR1 and CDR2 are SGHAT and FQNNGV. The CDR3 contains 14 residues. Losses at the gene ends were 7 bases for V and 2 bases for J; bases not matched to a gene: 4.

This clone occurred once. This rearrangement joins TRBV19 to TRBJ2-3; no firm D call. The length of the CDR3 is 15 residues. The ends were cut back, 9 bases at V and 1 base at J, with 17 bases in the middle. Germline lookup yields CDR1 LNHDA and CDR2 SQIVND (reference sequence). The CDR3 sequence: CASRPRARGTDTQYF. Written as DNA, the CDR3 is TGTGCCAGCCGTCCGCGTGCTAGAGGCACAGATACGCAGTATTTT.

This clone was seen more than once but under ten times. The CDR3, as DNA: TGCGCCAGCAGCTCAAACTGGGGGTCGGACACTGAAGCTTTCTTT. It codes for CASSSNWGSDTEAFF. The rearrangement links TRBV5-1 to TRBJ1-1; a possible D gene is TRBD1 (5 bases). CDR3 length equals 15 residues. V gave up 3 bases and J gave up 3 bases, with 15 bases separating them. The germline gives CDR1 SGHRS, CDR2 YFSETQ. The full variable domain, completed using reference TRBV5-1 and TRBJ1-1, is KAGVTQTPRYLIKTRGQQVTLSCSPISGHRSVSWYQQTPGQGLQFLFEYFSETQRNKGNFPGRFSGRQFSNSRSEMNVSTLELGDSALYLCASSSNWGSDTEAFFGQGTRLTVV.

The chain carries TRBV5-1 and TRBJ2-2; TRBD1 might be the D (5 bases). Germline values: CDR1 SGHRS, CDR2 YFSETQ. This CDR3 spans 14 amino acids. The ends were cut back, 4 bases at V and 3 bases at J, with 10 bases in the middle. CDR3 nucleotides: TGCGCCAGCAGCACACTGACAGACACCGGGGAGCTGTTTTTT. Its translation is CASSTLTDTGELFF.

The gene calls are TRBV30 and TRBJ2-6; no clear D. The CDR3 length is 14 residues. The V end lost 5 bases, the J end lost 0 bases, and 8 bases lay between the germline ends. CDR1 is GTSNPN, CDR2 SVGIG, per germline (reference sequence). The CDR3 loop reads CAWLSNSGANVLTF. CDR3 bases: TGTGCCTGGCTCAGTAACTCTGGGGCCAACGTCCTGACTTTC.

The sample holds one count of this clone. The chain links TRBV6-4 to TRBJ2-7; TRBD1 agrees at 7 bases. The germline CDR1 and CDR2 sequences are MRHNA and SNTAGT. Germline trimming cut 11 bases from V and 3 bases from J; bases unmatched to any gene: 13. The CDR3 has 14 amino acids. The CDR3 protein is CAPQDRPGFYEQYV. The CDR3 DNA sequence: TGTGCCCCTCAGGACAGGCCGGGGTTCTACGAGCAGTACGTC.

J is TRBJ1-2 and V is TRBV6-4; D may be TRBD1 (5 bases). The V gene's germline CDR1 is MRHNA and CDR2 SNTAGT. The CDR3 extends over 14 amino acids. V lost 7 bases and J lost 7, with 19 bases in between. Here the CDR3 DNA reads TGTGCCAGCACTGAAGACAGAGACCGTCCTGGCTACACCTTC. Translated, it gives CASTEDRDRPGYTF.

The chain links TRBV6-5 to TRBJ2-3; maybe TRBD2 (6 bases). The CDR3 is 13 residues long. Trimming took 6 bases from V and 4 from J, leaving 11 bases between them. Germline assignment: CDR1 MNHEY and CDR2 SVGAGI. CDR3 residues: CASRRDLPDTQYF. Written as DNA, the CDR3 is TGTGCCAGCAGGAGGGACTTGCCAGATACGCAGTATTTT.

This chain uses TRBV28 with TRBJ1-3; D is unclear. V lost 7 bases and J lost 4, with 11 bases in between. Germline V gives CDR1 MDHEN, CDR2 SYDVKM. The CDR3 has 13 residues. The CDR3 loop is CASTASYGNTIYF. CDR3 nucleotides: TGTGCCAGCACCGCATCCTACGGAAACACCATATATTTT.

This sequence joins TRBV6-5 and TRBJ2-2; 7 bases line up with TRBD1. Looked up from germline, CDR1 is MNHEY and CDR2 is SVGAGI. This CDR3 spans 14 amino acids. V dropped 10 bases and J dropped 3; count of bases not matched to a gene: 8. The CDR3 DNA sequence: TGTGCCACCAACAGACAGGGATACACCGGGGAGCTGTTTTTT. Protein product: CATNRQGYTGELFF.